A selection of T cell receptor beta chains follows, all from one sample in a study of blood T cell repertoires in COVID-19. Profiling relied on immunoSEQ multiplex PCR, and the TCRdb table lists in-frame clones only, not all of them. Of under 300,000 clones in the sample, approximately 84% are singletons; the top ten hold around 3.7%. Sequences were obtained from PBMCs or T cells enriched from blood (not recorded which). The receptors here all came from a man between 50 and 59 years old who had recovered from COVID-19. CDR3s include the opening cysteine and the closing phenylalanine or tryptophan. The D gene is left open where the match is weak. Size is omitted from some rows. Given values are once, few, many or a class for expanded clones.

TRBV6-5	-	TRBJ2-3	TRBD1	TGTGCCAGCAGTTCCCGTAGGGGGCTGTTAGCAGATACGCAGTATTTT	CASSSRRGLLADTQYF
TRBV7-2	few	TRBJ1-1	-	TGTGCCAGCGTGCTTGTCGGGCGGGGGAACACTGAAGCTTTCTTT	CASVLVGRGNTEAFF
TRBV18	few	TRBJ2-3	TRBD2	TGTGCCAGCTCACCACCGGGGCGGGGGGGCGCGGATACGCAGTATTTT	CASSPPGRGGADTQYF
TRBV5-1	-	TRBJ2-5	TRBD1	TGCGCCAGCAGCTACCCCCCGGGACAGGGAGGGGAGACCCAGTACTTC	CASSYPPGQGGETQYF
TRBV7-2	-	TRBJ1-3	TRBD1	TGTGCCAGCAGCTTGACAGGGAGTCGTAACACCATATATTTT	CASSLTGSRNTIYF
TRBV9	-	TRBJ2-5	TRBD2	TGTGCCAGCAGCGTAGCGGGGGGGAGGCAAGAGACCCAGTACTTC	CASSVAGGRQETQYF
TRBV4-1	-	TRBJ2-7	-	TGCGCCAGCAGCCAAGAACGGGGGAGGTACGAGCAGTACTTC	CASSQERGRYEQYF
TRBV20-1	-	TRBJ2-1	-	TGCAGTGCTGACAACAATGAGCAGTTCTTC	CSADNNEQFF
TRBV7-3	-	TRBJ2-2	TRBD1	TGTGCCAGCAGGAGGGACAGTTCCACCGGGGAGCTGTTTTTT	CASRRDSSTGELFF
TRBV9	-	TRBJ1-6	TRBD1	TGTGCCAGCAGCCCCCACCCACAGGGGGCCGGTAATTCACCCCTCCACTTT	CASSPHPQGAGNSPLHF
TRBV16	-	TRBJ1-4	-	TGTGCCAGCAGCCAATTTTCGGGGGAAAAACTGTTTTTT	CASSQFSGEKLFF
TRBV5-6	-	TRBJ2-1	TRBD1	TGTGCCAGCTACCCGACAGGGGGCAATGAGCAGTTCTTC	CASYPTGGNEQFF
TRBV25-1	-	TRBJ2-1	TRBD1	TGTGCCAGCAGTACCCTGGACAGGGGAGATTTAGGGGAGCAGTTCTTC	CASSTLDRGDLGEQFF
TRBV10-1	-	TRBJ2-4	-	TGCGCCAGCAGTGAGCCTAAAAACATTCAGTACTTC	CASSEPKNIQYF
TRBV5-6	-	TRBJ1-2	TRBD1	TGTGCCAGCAGCCCACCCGGGGACAGGGTTAGATATGGCTACACCTTC	CASSPPGDRVRYGYTF
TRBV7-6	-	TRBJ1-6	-	TGTGCCAGCAGCTCGTCGACAGGTTCACCCCTCCACTTT	CASSSSTGSPLHF
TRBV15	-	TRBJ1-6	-	TGTGCCACCAGCAGAGGGGGGACATCACCCCTCCACTTT	CATSRGGTSPLHF
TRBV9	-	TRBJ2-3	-	TGTGCCAGCAGCCTCACAAGAATGGGGGGTAGGACAGATACGCAGTATTTT	CASSLTRMGGRTDTQYF
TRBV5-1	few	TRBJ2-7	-	TGCGCCAGCAGCTTGGAAGGGGCTAGTGCCGAGCAGTACTTC	CASSLEGASAEQYF
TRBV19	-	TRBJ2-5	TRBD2	TGTGCCAGTAGTACTAGCGGGAGAGAGACCCAGTACTTC	CASSTSGRETQYF
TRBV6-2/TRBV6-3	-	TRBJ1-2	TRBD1	TGTGCCAGCAGCAGGGACAGTGGAATCAACTATGGCTACACCTTC	CASSRDSGINYGYTF
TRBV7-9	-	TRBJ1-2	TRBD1	TGTGCCAGCATCTTACGGGACAGGGGGCGAGGGAACTATGGCTACACCTTC	CASILRDRGRGNYGYTF
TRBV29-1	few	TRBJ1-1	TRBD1	TGCAGCGGGGATATGACAGGGAGTGACACTGAAGCTTTCTTT	CSGDMTGSDTEAFF
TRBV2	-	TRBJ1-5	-	TGTGCCAGCAGGGTTGACAGCGGGGCTAGCAATCAGCCCCAGCATTTT	CASRVDSGASNQPQHF
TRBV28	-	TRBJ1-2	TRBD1	TGTGCCAGCAGTCATCAGGGGGCGTATGGCTACACCTTC	CASSHQGAYGYTF
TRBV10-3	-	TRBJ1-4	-	TGTGCCATCAGTGAACCGGCAACTAATGAAAAACTGTTTTTT	CAISEPATNEKLFF